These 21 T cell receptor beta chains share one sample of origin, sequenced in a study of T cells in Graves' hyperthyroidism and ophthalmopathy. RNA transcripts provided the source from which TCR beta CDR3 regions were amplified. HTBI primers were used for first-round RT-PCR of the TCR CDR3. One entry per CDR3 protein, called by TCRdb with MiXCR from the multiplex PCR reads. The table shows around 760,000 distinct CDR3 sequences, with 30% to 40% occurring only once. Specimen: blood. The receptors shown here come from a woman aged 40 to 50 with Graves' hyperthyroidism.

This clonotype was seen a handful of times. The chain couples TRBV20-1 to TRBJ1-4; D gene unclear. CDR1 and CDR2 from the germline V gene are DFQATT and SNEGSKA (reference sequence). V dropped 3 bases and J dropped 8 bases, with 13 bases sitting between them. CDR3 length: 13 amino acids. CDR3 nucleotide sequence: TGCAGTGCTAGGCAGGCGGCCAAGGAAAAACTGTTTTTT. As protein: CSARQAAKEKLFF.

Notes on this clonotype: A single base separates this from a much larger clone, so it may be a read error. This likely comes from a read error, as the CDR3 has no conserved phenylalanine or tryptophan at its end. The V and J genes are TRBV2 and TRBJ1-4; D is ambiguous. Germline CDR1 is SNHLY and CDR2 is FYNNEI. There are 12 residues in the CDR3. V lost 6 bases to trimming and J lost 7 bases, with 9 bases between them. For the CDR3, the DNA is TGTGCCAGCAGCCGCGGGTCTGAAAAACTGTTTCTT. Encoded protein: CASSRGSEKLFL.

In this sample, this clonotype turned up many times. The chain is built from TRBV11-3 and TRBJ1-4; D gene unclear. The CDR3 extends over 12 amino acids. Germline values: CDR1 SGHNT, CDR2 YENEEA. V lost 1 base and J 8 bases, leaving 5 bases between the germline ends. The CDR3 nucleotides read TGTGCCAGCAGCTTAGGAGAGGAAAAACTGTTTTTT. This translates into CASSLGEEKLFF. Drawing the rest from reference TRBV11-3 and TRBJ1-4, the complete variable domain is EAGVVQSPRYKIIEKKQPVAFWCNPISGHNTLYWYLQNLGQGPELLIRYENEEAVDDSQLPKDRFSAERLKGVDSTLKIQPAELGDSAVYLCASSLGEEKLFFGSGTQLSVL.

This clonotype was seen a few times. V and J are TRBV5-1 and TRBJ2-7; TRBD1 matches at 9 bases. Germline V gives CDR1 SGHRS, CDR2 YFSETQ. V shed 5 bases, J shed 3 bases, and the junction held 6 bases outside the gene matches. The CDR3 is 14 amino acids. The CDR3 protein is CASRGSGQGYEQYF. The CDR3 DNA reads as TGCGCCAGCAGAGGATCGGGACAGGGCTACGAGCAGTACTTC.

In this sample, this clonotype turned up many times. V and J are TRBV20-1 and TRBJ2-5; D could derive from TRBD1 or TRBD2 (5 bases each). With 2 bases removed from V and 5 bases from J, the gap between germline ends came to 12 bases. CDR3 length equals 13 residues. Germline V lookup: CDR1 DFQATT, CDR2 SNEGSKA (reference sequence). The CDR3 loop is CSARLLGTETQYF. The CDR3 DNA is TGCAGTGCTAGACTCCTTGGGACCGAGACCCAGTACTTC.

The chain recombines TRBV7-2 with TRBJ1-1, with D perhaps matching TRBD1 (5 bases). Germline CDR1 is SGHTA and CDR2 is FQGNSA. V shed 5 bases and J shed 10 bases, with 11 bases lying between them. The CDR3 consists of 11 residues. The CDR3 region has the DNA TGTGCCAGCAGCAAAGGGGCTCTAGCTTTCTTT. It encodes CASSKGALAFF.

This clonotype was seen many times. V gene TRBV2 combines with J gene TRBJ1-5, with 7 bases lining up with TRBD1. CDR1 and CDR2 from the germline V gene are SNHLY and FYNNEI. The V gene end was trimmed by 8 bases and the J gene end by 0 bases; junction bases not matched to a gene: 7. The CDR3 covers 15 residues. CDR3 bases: TGTGCCAGCGAGGGACAGACTTATAGCAATCAGCCCCAGCATTTT. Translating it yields CASEGQTYSNQPQHF.

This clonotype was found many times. The CDR3: CATGGTGFYGYTF. CDR3 DNA: TGTGCCACCGGGGGGACAGGCTTCTATGGCTACACCTTC. The rearrangement uses TRBV5-5 and TRBJ1-2; 8 bases are shared with TRBD1. The trim removed 9 bases at V and 4 bases at J, leaving 8 bases unmatched. Germline V gives CDR1 SGHKS, CDR2 YYEKEE (reference sequence). The CDR3 sequence is 13 residues long. The full variable domain, its missing parts supplied by reference TRBV5-5 and TRBJ1-2, is DAGVTQSPTHLIKTRGQQVTLRCSPISGHKSVSWYQQVLGQGPQFIFQYYEKEERGRGNFPDRFSARQFPNYSSELNVNALLLGDSALYLCATGGTGFYGYTFGSGTRLTVV.

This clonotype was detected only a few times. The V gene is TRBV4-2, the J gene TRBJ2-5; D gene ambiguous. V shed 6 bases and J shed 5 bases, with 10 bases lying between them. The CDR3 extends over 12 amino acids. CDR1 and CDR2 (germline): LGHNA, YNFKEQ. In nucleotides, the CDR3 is TGTGCCAGCAGTTACGAAGGGGAGACCCAGTACTTC. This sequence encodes CASSYEGETQYF.

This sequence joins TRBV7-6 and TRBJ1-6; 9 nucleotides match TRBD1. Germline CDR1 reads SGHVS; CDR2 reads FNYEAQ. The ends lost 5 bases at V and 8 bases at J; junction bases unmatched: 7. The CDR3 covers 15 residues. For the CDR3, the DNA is TGTGCCAGCAGCCCCGTGGGGACAGGGCATTCACCCCTCCACTTT. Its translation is CASSPVGTGHSPLHF.

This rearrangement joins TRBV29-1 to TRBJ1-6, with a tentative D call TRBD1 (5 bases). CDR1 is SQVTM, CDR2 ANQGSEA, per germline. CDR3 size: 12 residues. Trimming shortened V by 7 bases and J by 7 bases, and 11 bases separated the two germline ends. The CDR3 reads CSEVHRNSPLHF. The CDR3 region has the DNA TGCAGCGAGGTCCACAGGAATTCACCCCTCCACTTT.

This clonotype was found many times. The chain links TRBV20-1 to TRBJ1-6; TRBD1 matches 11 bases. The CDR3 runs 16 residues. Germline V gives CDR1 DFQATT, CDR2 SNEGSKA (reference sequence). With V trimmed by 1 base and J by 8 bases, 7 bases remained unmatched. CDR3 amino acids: CSARGTGGSLYSPLHF. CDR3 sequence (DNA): TGCAGTGCTAGAGGGACAGGGGGCAGCTTGTATTCACCCCTCCACTTT.

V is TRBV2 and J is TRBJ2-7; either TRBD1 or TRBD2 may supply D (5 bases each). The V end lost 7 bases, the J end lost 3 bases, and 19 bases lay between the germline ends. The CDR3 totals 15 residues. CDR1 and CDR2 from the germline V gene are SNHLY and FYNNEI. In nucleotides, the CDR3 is TGTGCCAGCACCCCGGTTCCAGGGACCTACTACGAGCAGTACTTC. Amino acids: CASTPVPGTYYEQYF. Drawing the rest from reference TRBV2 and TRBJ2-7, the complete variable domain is EPEVTQTPSHQVTQMGQEVILRCVPISNHLYFYWYRQILGQKVEFLVSFYNNEISEKSEIFDDQFSVERPDGSNFTLKIRSTKLEDSAMYFCASTPVPGTYYEQYFGPGTRLTVT.

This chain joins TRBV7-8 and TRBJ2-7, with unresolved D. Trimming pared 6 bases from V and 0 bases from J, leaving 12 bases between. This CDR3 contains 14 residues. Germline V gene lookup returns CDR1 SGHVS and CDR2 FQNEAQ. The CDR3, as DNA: TGTGCCAGCAGGCGGTCGCGGAGCTCCTACGAGCAGTACTTC. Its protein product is CASRRSRSSYEQYF.

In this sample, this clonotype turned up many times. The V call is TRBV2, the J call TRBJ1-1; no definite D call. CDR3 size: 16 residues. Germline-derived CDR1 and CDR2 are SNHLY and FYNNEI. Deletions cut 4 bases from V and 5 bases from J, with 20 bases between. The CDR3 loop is CASSVSPSSFGTEAFF. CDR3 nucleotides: TGTGCCAGCAGTGTAAGTCCTTCCTCGTTCGGGACTGAAGCTTTCTTT.

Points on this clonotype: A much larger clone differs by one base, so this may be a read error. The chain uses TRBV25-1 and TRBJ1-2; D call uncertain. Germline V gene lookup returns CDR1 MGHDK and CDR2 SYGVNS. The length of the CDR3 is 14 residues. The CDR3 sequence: CAGSEYTTNYGYTF. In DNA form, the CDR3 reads TGTGCCGGCAGTGAATACACAACGAACTATGGCTACACCTTC.

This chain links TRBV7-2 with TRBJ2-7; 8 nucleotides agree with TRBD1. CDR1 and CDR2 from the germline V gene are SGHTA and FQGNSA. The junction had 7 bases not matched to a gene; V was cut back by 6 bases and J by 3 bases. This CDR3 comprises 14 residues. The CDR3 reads CASRLGDRNYEQYF. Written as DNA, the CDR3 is TGTGCCAGCAGGCTTGGGGACAGGAACTACGAGCAGTACTTC.

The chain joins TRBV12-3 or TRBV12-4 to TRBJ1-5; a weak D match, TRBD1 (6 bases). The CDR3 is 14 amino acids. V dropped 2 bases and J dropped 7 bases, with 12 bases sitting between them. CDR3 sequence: CASSLSIGGQPQHF. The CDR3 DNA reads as TGTGCCAGCAGTTTATCAATAGGGGGGCAGCCCCAGCATTTT.

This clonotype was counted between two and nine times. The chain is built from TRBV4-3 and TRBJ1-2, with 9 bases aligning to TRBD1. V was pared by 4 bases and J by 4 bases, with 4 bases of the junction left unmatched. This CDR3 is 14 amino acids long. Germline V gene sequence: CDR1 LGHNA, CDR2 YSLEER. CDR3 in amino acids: CASSPEQGAYGYTF. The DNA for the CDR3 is TGCGCCAGCAGCCCGGAACAGGGGGCCTATGGCTACACCTTC.

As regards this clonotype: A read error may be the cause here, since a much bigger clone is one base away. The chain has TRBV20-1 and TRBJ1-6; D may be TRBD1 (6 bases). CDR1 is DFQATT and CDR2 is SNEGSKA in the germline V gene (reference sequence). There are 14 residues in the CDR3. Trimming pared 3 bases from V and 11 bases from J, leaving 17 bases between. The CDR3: CSARYTGPNPPLHF. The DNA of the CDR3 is TGCAGTGCTAGGTATACAGGGCCGAATCCACCCCTCCACTTT.

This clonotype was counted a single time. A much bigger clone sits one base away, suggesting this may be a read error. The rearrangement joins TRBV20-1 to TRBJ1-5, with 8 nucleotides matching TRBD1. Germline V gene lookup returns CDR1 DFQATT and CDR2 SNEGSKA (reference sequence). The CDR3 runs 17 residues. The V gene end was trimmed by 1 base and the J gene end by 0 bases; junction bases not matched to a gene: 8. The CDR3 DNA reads TGCAGTGCTAGAGCCGGGACAGGAACTTATAGCAATCAGCCCCAGCATTTT. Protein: CSARAGTGTYSNQPQHF.